This TCR beta chain was documented in a study of cytomegalovirus exposure and HLA in healthy donors. Study results and limitations: Cytomegalovirus association was listed for about 180 TCR beta chains. There were a few CMV-associated chains whose specificity for CMV antigens was confirmed in vitro.

The repertoire was sequenced with immunoSEQ multiplex PCR; TCRdb's copy has only in-frame clones and lacks some. The sample lists approximately 270,000 clones; 80% to 90% were seen once. From the roughly 110-subject validation cohort, which was separate from the approximately 670-subject first cohort, the donors were drawn. In regard to this clone: Its antigen is as yet unknown.

Sequencing was carried out using PBMCs. The source is a woman younger than 30 in good health and CMV-seronegative.

The CDR3 nucleotides are TGTGCCAGCAGCGCTCTACAGGGATCTGGAAACACCATATATTTT. Protein product: CASSALQGSGNTIYF. J is TRBJ1-3 and V is TRBV5-4, with D tentatively TRBD1 (6 bases). The CDR3 is 15 residues long. Germline V gene sequence: CDR1 SGHNT, CDR2 YYREEE (reference sequence). Trimming removed 4 bases from V and 1 base from J, with 12 bases in between.